These 23 T cell receptor beta chains share one sample of origin, sequenced in a study of beta chain features in type 1 diabetes. The authors reverse transcribed all of the isolated RNA, so sequencing captured expressed TCRB transcripts. Here immunoSEQ multiplex PCR was the method, and the copy in TCRdb shows in-frame clones only, minus some. The repertoire holds 300,000 or so clones, approximately 10% seen once, with more than 0.8% in the top ten. General study findings and limits: Moderate but significant shortening of TCRB CDR3s was recorded in all four CD4+ subsets from Type 1 diabetes patients.

No antigen is known for these receptors. The sequencing input was central memory CD4+ T cells from blood. These receptors were collected from a young man with type 1 diabetes.

This clone was recorded a few times. This chain joins TRBV9 and TRBJ1-2, with a tentative D call TRBD1 (6 bases). This CDR3 comprises 14 residues. Trimming shortened V by 0 bases and J by 4 bases, and 10 bases separated the two germline ends. Germline V CDR1 and CDR2: SGDLS, YYNGEE. The CDR3, as DNA: TGTGCCAGCAGCGTAGGACAGGACGGCTATGGCTACACCTTC. Residues: CASSVGQDGYGYTF.

This clone was seen a few times. The chain links TRBV28 to TRBJ1-2, with unresolved D. Looked up from germline, CDR1 is MDHEN and CDR2 is SYDVKM. The CDR3 is 12 residues long. V lost 3 bases and J 4 bases, leaving 6 bases between the germline ends. CDR3 loop: CASSFWVYGYTF. DNA for the CDR3: TGTGCCAGCAGTTTTTGGGTCTATGGCTACACCTTC.

This clone was counted a few times. The rearrangement uses TRBV5-1 and TRBJ2-3; D tentatively reads TRBD1 or TRBD2 (6 bases each). Deletions cut 7 bases from V and 3 bases from J, with 15 bases between. CDR1 is SGHRS, CDR2 YFSETQ, per germline. CDR3 length: 14 amino acids. CDR3 nucleotide sequence: TGCGCCAGCGCCCCGGGGGCGGCGACAGATACGCAGTATTTT. This sequence encodes CASAPGAATDTQYF.

The V call is TRBV7-2, the J call TRBJ1-1, with D hard to call. Germline loops: CDR1 SGHTA, CDR2 FQGNSA. This CDR3 comprises 13 residues. Deletions cut 2 bases from V and 2 bases from J, with 6 bases between. The CDR3 DNA follows: TGTGCCAGCAGCTTATTCCCTAACACTGAAGCTTTCTTT. Translating gives CASSLFPNTEAFF.

The V and J genes are TRBV7-2 and TRBJ2-4; D is unresolved. Germline V gives CDR1 SGHTA, CDR2 FQGNSA. Trimming took 0 bases from V and 2 from J, leaving 5 bases between them. This CDR3 spans 14 amino acids. The CDR3 loop is CASSLAGPKNIQYF. CDR3 bases: TGTGCCAGCAGCTTAGCAGGCCCCAAAAACATTCAGTACTTC. The full variable domain, completed using reference TRBV7-2 and TRBJ2-4, is GAGVSQSPSNKVTEKGKDVELRCDPISGHTALYWYRQSLGQGLEFLIYFQGNSAPDKSGLPSDRFSAERTGGSVSTLTIQRTQQEDSAVYLCASSLAGPKNIQYFGAGTRLSVL.

This clone was found a few times. V usage is TRBV18 and J usage is TRBJ2-7; D is unclear. Trimming cost V 0 bases and J 3 bases, with 9 bases left between them. There are 14 residues in the CDR3. The germline CDR1 and CDR2 sequences are KGHSH and LQKENI. The CDR3 is CASSPPAGRYEQYF. The CDR3 DNA reads as TGTGCCAGCTCACCACCGGCAGGACGCTACGAGCAGTACTTC.

The chain employs TRBV29-1 and TRBJ1-1, with D unresolved. This CDR3 region has 12 residues. CDR1 SQVTM and CDR2 ANQGSEA come from the germline V gene. Trimming shortened V by 6 bases and J by 0 bases, and 8 bases separated the two germline ends. CDR3 sequence: CSVVGMNTEAFF. DNA for the CDR3: TGCAGCGTCGTGGGTATGAACACTGAAGCTTTCTTT.

The V call is TRBV28, the J call TRBJ1-4, with D perhaps TRBD1 (5 bases). The CDR3 has 16 amino acids. Germline V gene data show CDR1 as MDHEN and CDR2 as SYDVKM. The V end lost 7 bases, the J end lost 0 bases, and 15 bases lay between the germline ends. CDR3 region: CASTRRGWATNEKLFF. In DNA, the CDR3 is TGTGCCAGCACTCGAAGGGGTTGGGCAACTAATGAAAAACTGTTTTTT.

The chain couples TRBV10-1 to TRBJ2-7; D may be TRBD1 (5 bases). The germline CDR1 and CDR2 sequences are WNHNN and SYGVQD (reference sequence). Trimming shortened V by 2 bases and J by 9 bases, and 14 bases separated the two germline ends. The CDR3 sequence is 13 residues long. DNA for the CDR3: TGCGCCAGCAGTGAGGCCAGGGTCCGCGGGCAGTACTTC. It specifies CASSEARVRGQYF.

The chain joins TRBV5-6 to TRBJ1-2, with 9 bases that match TRBD1. CDR1 is SGHDT, CDR2 YYEEEE, per germline. The CDR3 extends over 15 amino acids. The junction had 7 bases not matched to a gene; V was cut back by 1 base and J by 6 bases. The CDR3 loop reads CASSLRDREENGYTF. The CDR3 nucleotides are TGTGCCAGCAGCTTGCGGGACAGGGAGGAAAATGGCTACACCTTC.

Remarks on this clone: The same CDR3 also results from other DNA sequences found in this sample. The chain joins TRBV6-5 to TRBJ2-3; tentative D call: TRBD2 (6 bases). CDR1 is MNHEY and CDR2 is SVGAGI in the germline V gene. V dropped 4 bases and J dropped 5 bases, with 7 bases sitting between them. This CDR3 has 12 residues. The CDR3 loop reads CASSSAGDTQYF. CDR3 bases: TGTGCCAGCAGTTCAGCGGGAGATACGCAGTATTTT.

This clone turned up a few times. This sample includes further DNA sequences coding for the same CDR3. The chain is built from TRBV7-2 and TRBJ2-5; D is unresolved. The CDR3 is 12 amino acids. In germline, CDR1 is SGHTA, CDR2 FQGNSA. Trimming shortened V by 5 bases and J by 5 bases, and 9 bases separated the two germline ends. CDR3 nucleotides: TGTGCCAGCAGCGCCCAACGCGAGACCCAGTACTTC. Protein sequence: CASSAQRETQYF.

This clone appeared a few times. The chain is built from TRBV30 and TRBJ2-1; 11 nucleotides line up with TRBD2. The CDR3 contains 15 residues. Germline-derived CDR1 and CDR2 are GTSNPN and SVGIG (reference sequence). Trimming cost V 2 bases and J 2 bases; bases outside gene matches: 2. CDR3 loop: CAWSPLAGAYNEQFF. In DNA, the CDR3 is TGTGCCTGGAGTCCACTAGCGGGGGCCTACAATGAGCAGTTCTTC. Supplemented by reference TRBV30 and TRBJ2-1, the full variable domain reads SQTIHQWPATLVQPVGSPLSLECTVEGTSNPNLYWYRQAAGRGLQLLFYSVGIGQISSEVPQNLSASRPQDRQFILSSKKLLLSDSGFYLCAWSPLAGAYNEQFFGPGTRLTVL.

This clone showed up just a few times. The V and J genes are TRBV2 and TRBJ2-7; maybe TRBD1 (6 bases). The CDR3 has 14 amino acids. Germline V gene lookup returns CDR1 SNHLY and CDR2 FYNNEI. The V end lost 6 bases, the J end lost 1 base, and 13 bases lay between the germline ends. The CDR3 loop reads CASRVDRRSYEQYF. The CDR3, as DNA: TGTGCCAGCAGAGTTGACAGGCGATCCTACGAGCAGTACTTC.

The genes are TRBV7-2 and TRBJ2-1; weak D call: TRBD2 (6 bases). This CDR3 spans 14 amino acids. V lost 0 bases and J 9 bases, leaving 12 bases between the germline ends. Germline assignment: CDR1 SGHTA and CDR2 FQGNSA. CDR3 nucleotide sequence: TGTGCCAGCAGCTTAGCGTTGCTAGCGTCTGAGCAGTTCTTC. Encoded protein: CASSLALLASEQFF. The full variable domain, its missing parts supplied by reference TRBV7-2 and TRBJ2-1, is GAGVSQSPSNKVTEKGKDVELRCDPISGHTALYWYRQSLGQGLEFLIYFQGNSAPDKSGLPSDRFSAERTGGSVSTLTIQRTQQEDSAVYLCASSLALLASEQFFGPGTRLTVL.

This clone was observed a handful of times. The chain joins TRBV30 to TRBJ2-5, with no clear D. This CDR3 is 12 amino acids long. V was pared by 3 bases and J by 5 bases, with 10 bases between. The germline V gene encodes CDR1 GTSNPN and CDR2 SVGIG (reference sequence). CDR3 loop: CAWSLWRETQYF. DNA of the CDR3: TGTGCCTGGAGCTTATGGCGCGAGACCCAGTACTTC.

The chain couples TRBV10-3 to TRBJ1-1; no reliable D call. Trimming pared 6 bases from V and 1 base from J, leaving 9 bases between. Germline V CDR1 and CDR2: ENHRY, SYGVKD. The CDR3 runs 13 residues. CDR3 DNA sequence: TGTGCCATCAGAACGGACGGGAACACTGAAGCTTTCTTT. Translated: CAIRTDGNTEAFF.

Only a few counts were recorded for this clone. The rearrangement joins TRBV29-1 to TRBJ1-4; 9 bases line up with TRBD1. The trim removed 6 bases at V and 6 bases at J, leaving 5 bases unmatched. The V gene's germline CDR1 is SQVTM and CDR2 ANQGSEA. The CDR3 has 13 amino acids. DNA of the CDR3: TGCAGCGTCCCGGGACAGGGTTATGAAAAACTGTTTTTT. Its translation is CSVPGQGYEKLFF.

This clone was picked up a small number of times. CDR3 residues: CAWSTGDHQPQHF. DNA for the CDR3: TGTGCCTGGAGCACAGGGGACCATCAGCCCCAGCATTTT. The chain recombines TRBV30 with TRBJ1-5, with TRBD1 matching over 7 bases. V lost 3 bases to trimming and J lost 5 bases; unmatched junction nucleotides: 4. The CDR3 covers 13 residues. The V gene's germline CDR1 is GTSNPN and CDR2 SVGIG (reference sequence).

The CDR3 sequence: CASSLVLEGAHEQYF. CDR3 sequence (DNA): TGCGCCAGCAGCTTGGTCTTGGAGGGGGCGCACGAGCAGTACTTC. This chain joins TRBV5-1 and TRBJ2-7; a weak D match, TRBD1 (7 bases). The CDR3 is made up of 15 amino acids. The germline V gene encodes CDR1 SGHRS and CDR2 YFSETQ. The V end was cut by 0 bases, the J end by 5 bases, with 15 bases between.

In its sample, this clone was seen a few times. The chain recombines TRBV4-1 with TRBJ1-2; D is unresolved. Germline V CDR1 and CDR2: MGHRA, YSYEKL. The CDR3 extends over 14 amino acids. V was trimmed by 0 bases and J by 2 bases, leaving 7 bases between them. The CDR3 spells CASSQEGSNYGYTF. Here the CDR3 DNA reads TGCGCCAGCAGCCAAGAGGGCAGCAACTATGGCTACACCTTC.

The chain uses TRBV9 and TRBJ1-3; TRBD1 matches 8 bases. Germline loops: CDR1 SGDLS, CDR2 YYNGEE. The V segment lost 2 bases and the J segment 0 bases; nucleotides outside the gene matches: 7. There are 17 residues in the CDR3. CDR3 nucleotides: TGTGCCAGCAGCGTCTTGGGACAGGCTAGCTCTGGAAACACCATATATTTT. Protein product: CASSVLGQASSGNTIYF.

The CDR3 nucleotides read TGTGCCAGCAGTGCGGATTTCGGGGTCGGTGCCGGGGAGCTGTTTTTT. Protein product: CASSADFGVGAGELFF. The V gene is TRBV25-1, the J gene TRBJ2-2, with D tentatively TRBD2 (5 bases). This CDR3 region has 16 residues. V was trimmed by 4 bases and J by 6 bases, leaving 18 bases between them. Per the germline V gene, CDR1 is MGHDK and CDR2 is SYGVNS.